This TCR beta chain was documented in a study of blood T cell repertoires in COVID-19. On the study more broadly: Nucleic acid was either cDNA or gDNA, and it came from T cells, B-cell-depleted T cells, or PBMCs.

Patients of the Seattle cohort, enrolled during active infection, were followed longitudinally. In germline, CDR1 is KGHSH, CDR2 LQKENI. Unmatched junction bases numbered 4, after V lost 4 bases and J lost 3 bases. The CDR3 contains 14 residues. Produced via immunoSEQ multiplex PCR; TCRdb's table is partial and in-frame only. The data show roughly 150,000 clones, around 84% seen once. The TCR comes from a woman aged 55 to 70 with COVID-19, enrolled during active disease. The sequenced material came from peripheral blood. The chain recombines TRBV18 with TRBJ1-2, with 8 bases lining up with TRBD1. The CDR3, as DNA: TGTGCCAGCTCACTAAACAGGGGGGACTATGGCTACACCTTC. This translates into CASSLNRGDYGYTF.